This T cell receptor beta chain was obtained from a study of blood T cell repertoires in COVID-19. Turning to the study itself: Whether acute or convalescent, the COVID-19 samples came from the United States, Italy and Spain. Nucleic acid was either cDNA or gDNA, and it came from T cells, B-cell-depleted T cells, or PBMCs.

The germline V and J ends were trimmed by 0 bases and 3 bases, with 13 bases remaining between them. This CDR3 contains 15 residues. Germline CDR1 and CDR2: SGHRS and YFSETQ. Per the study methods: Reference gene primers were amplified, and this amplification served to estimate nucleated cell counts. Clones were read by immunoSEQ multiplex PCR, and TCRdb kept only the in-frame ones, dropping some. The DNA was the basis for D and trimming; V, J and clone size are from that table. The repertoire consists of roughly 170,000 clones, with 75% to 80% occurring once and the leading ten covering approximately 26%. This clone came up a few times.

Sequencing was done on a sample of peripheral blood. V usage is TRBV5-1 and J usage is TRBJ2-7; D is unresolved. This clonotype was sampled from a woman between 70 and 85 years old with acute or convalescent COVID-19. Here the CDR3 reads CASSLDAVPHYEQYF. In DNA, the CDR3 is TGCGCCAGCAGCTTGGATGCAGTGCCCCACTACGAGCAGTACTTC.